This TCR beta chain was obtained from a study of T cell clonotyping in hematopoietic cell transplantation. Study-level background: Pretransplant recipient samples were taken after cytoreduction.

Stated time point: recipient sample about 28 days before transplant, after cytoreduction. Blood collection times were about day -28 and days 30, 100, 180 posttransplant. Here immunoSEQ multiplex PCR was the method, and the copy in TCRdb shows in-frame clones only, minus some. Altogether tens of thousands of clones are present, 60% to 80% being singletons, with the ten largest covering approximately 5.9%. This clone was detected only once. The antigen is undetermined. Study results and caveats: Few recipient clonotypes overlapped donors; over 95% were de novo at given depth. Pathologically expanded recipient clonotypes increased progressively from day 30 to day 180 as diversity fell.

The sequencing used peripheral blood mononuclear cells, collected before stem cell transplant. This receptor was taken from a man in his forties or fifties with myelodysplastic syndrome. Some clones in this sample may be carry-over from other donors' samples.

The CDR3 loop is CASSEGGAYGYTF. CDR3 DNA sequence: TGTGCCAGCAGCGAGGGGGGAGCCTATGGCTACACCTTC. This sequence joins TRBV9 and TRBJ1-2, with a weak D call TRBD1 (6 bases). The CDR3 runs to 13 residues. Trimming pared 3 bases from V and 4 bases from J, leaving 10 bases between. Germline loops: CDR1 SGDLS, CDR2 YYNGEE.